The present T cell receptor beta chain was sequenced within a study of shared clonotypes between healthy human individuals. The naive CD8 population came from CD45RO-negative cells selected for CCR7, without terminally differentiated effector memory CD45RA+ cells. Germline assignment: CDR1 SGDLS and CDR2 YYNGEE. V was clipped by 0 bases and J by 6 bases, with 11 bases between them. This CDR3 is 14 amino acids long. Assay used: immunoSEQ multiplex PCR; TCRdb lists only in-frame clones, some missing. This table has around 2,000,000 clones, approximately 94% appearing once. This TCR was recovered from a man younger than 35 in good health. The chain couples TRBV9 to TRBJ2-3; D uncertain. Sequenced sample: naive CD8+ T cells sorted from blood. In DNA, the CDR3 is TGTGCCAGCAGCGTAGAGGGATGGGTGGATACGCAGTATTTT. Translating gives CASSVEGWVDTQYF.